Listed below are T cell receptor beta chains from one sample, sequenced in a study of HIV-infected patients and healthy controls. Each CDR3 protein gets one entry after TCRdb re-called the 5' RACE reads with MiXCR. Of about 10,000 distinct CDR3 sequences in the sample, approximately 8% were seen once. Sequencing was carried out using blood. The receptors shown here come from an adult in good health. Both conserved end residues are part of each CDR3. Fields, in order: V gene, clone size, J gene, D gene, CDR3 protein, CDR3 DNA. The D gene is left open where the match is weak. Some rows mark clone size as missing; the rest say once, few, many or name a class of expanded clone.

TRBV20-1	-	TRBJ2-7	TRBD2	CSAQAPGGGYEQYF	TGCAGTGCCCAAGCGCCGGGAGGGGGCTACGAGCAGTACTTC
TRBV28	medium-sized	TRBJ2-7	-	CASRFSGSNYEQYF	TGTGCCAGCAGATTCTCCGGGAGTAACTACGAGCAGTACTTC
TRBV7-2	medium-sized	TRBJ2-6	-	CASSPTRGFISGANVLTF	TGTGCCAGCAGCCCTACCAGGGGATTTATCTCTGGGGCCAACGTCCTGACTTTC
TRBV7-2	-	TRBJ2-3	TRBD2	CASSLTSGGSDTQYF	TGTGCCAGCAGCTTGACTAGCGGGGGCTCAGATACGCAGTATTTT
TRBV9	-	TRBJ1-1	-	CASSVGGRAGGTEAFF	TGTGCCAGCAGCGTAGGGGGTCGGGCAGGTGGCACTGAAGCTTTCTTT
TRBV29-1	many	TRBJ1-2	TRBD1	CSVEETGTNYGYTF	TGCAGCGTTGAGGAGACAGGGACTAACTATGGCTACACCTTC
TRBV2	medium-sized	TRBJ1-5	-	CASRSQVYSNQPQHF	TGTGCCAGCAGATCACAGGTATATAGCAATCAGCCCCAGCATTTT
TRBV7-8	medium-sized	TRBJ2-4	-	CASSQSVAKNIQYF	TGTGCCAGCAGTCAATCTGTAGCCAAAAACATTCAGTACTTC
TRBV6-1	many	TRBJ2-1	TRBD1	CASRRTGGNNEQFF	TGTGCCAGCAGGCGGACAGGGGGGAACAATGAGCAGTTCTTC
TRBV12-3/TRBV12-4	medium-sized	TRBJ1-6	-	CASSFWGRAVGSPLHF	TGTGCCAGCAGTTTTTGGGGCCGGGCGGTCGGCTCACCCCTCCACTTT
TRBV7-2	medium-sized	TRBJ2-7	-	CASSRMRTGADEQYF	TGTGCCAGCAGCCGAATGAGGACCGGCGCCGACGAGCAGTACTTC
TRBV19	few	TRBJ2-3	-	CASSRARSADTQYF	TGTGCCAGTAGTAGGGCTAGAAGCGCAGATACGCAGTATTTT
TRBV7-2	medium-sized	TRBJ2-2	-	CASSFRDTDPGELFF	TGTGCCAGCAGCTTCCGGGACACCGATCCCGGGGAGCTGTTTTTT
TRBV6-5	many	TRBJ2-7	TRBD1	CASSRQGSSYEQYF	TGTGCCAGCAGTAGACAGGGTTCGTCCTACGAGCAGTACTTC
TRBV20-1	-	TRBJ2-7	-	CSARGASRPSGASYEQYF	TGCAGTGCTAGGGGGGCTTCCCGGCCCTCCGGAGCTTCCTACGAGCAGTACTTC
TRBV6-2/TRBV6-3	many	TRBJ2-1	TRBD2	CASTGTSSYNEQFF	TGTGCCAGCACTGGGACTAGCTCCTACAATGAGCAGTTCTTC
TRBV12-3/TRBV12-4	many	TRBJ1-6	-	CASNPGKYGSPLHF	TGTGCCAGCAACCCAGGGAAGTATGGCTCACCCCTCCACTTT
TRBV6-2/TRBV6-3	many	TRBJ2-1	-	CASSYNRGNNEQFF	TGTGCCAGCAGTTACAATCGAGGTAACAATGAGCAGTTCTTC
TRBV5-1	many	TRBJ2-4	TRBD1	CASSLPGGKNIQYF	TGCGCCAGCAGCTTGCCAGGGGGCAAAAACATTCAGTACTTC
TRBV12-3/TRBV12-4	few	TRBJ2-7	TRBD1	CASSWGRGQHEASYEQYF	TGTGCCAGCAGTTGGGGCAGGGGGCAACATGAAGCGTCCTACGAGCAGTACTTC
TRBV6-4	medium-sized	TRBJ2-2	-	CASSDSRVSGELFF	TGTGCCAGCAGTGACTCTAGAGTCTCCGGGGAGCTGTTTTTT
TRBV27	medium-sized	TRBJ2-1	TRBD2	CASSLRSGGYSYNEQFF	TGTGCCAGCAGTTTACGTAGCGGGGGCTATTCCTACAATGAGCAGTTCTTC
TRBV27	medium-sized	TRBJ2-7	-	CATAPRAGYEQYF	TGTGCCACCGCCCCCAGGGCGGGATACGAGCAGTACTTC
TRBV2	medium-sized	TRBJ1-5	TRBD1	CASKRDSDQPQHF	TGTGCCAGCAAAAGGGACAGCGATCAGCCCCAGCATTTT
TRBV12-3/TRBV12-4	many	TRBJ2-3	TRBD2	CASSPTWTSGGPPTDTQYF	TGTGCCAGCAGTCCCACATGGACTAGCGGGGGGCCTCCCACAGATACGCAGTATTTT
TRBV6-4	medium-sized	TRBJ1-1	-	CASSMERGDAEAFF	TGTGCCAGCAGCATGGAGAGAGGGGACGCTGAAGCTTTCTTT
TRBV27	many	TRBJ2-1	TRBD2	CASGKRGPGNEQFF	TGTGCCAGCGGGAAGCGGGGGCCTGGCAATGAGCAGTTCTTC
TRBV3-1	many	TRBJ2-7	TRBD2	CASSQDGGDSYEQYF	TGTGCCAGCAGCCAAGATGGGGGGGACTCCTACGAGCAGTACTTC
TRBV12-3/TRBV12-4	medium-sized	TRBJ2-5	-	CASSLAGRQETQYF	TGTGCCAGCAGTTTAGCGGGGCGCCAAGAGACCCAGTACTTC
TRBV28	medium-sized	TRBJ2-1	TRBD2	CASRPLAGAREQFF	TGTGCCAGCAGACCCCTAGCGGGGGCGAGGGAGCAGTTCTTC
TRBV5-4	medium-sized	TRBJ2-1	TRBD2	CASSLDRGSSYNEQFF	TGTGCCAGCAGCTTGGATCGCGGGAGCTCCTACAATGAGCAGTTCTTC
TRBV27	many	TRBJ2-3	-	CASSLLASAADTQYF	TGTGCCAGCAGTTTATTGGCCAGCGCCGCAGATACGCAGTATTTT
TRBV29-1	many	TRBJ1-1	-	CSVEDPGMGAEAFF	TGCAGCGTTGAAGACCCAGGGATGGGCGCTGAAGCTTTCTTT
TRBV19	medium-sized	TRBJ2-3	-	CASRSWLSDHTDTQYF	TGTGCCAGTAGATCTTGGCTTAGCGATCACACAGATACGCAGTATTTT
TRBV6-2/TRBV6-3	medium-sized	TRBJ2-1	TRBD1	CASSYSGTDPFF	TGTGCCAGCAGTTACTCCGGGACAGATCCGTTCTTC
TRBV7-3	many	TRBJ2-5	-	CASSLSRGETQYF	TGTGCCAGCAGCTTAAGCAGGGGAGAGACCCAGTACTTC
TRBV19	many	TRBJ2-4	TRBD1	CASKPGTGGLAKNIQYF	TGTGCCAGTAAGCCCGGGACAGGGGGCCTAGCCAAAAACATTCAGTACTTC
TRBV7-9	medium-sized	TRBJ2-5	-	CASSLVGETQYF	TGTGCCAGCAGCTTAGTAGGGGAGACCCAGTACTTC
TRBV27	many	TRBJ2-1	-	CASSLSGTYQNEQFF	TGTGCCAGCAGTTTATCCGGGACCTACCAAAATGAGCAGTTCTTC
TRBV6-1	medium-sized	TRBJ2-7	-	CASSEEAGSREQYF	TGTGCCAGCAGTGAGGAGGCAGGGTCGCGGGAGCAGTACTTC
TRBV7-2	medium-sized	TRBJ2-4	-	CASSMAGRAKNIQYF	TGTGCCAGCAGCATGGCAGGAAGAGCCAAAAACATTCAGTACTTC
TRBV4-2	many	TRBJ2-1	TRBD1	CASSHYFGQGNNEQFF	TGTGCCAGCAGCCATTACTTCGGACAGGGAAACAATGAGCAGTTCTTC
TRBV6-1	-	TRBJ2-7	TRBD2	CASSTATSGPLEQYF	TGTGCCAGCAGTACAGCGACTAGCGGACCCCTCGAGCAGTACTTC
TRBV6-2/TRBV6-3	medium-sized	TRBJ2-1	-	CASSGGHPSYNEQFF	TGTGCCAGCAGTGGGGGACACCCCTCCTACAATGAGCAGTTCTTC
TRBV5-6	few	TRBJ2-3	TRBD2	CASSLGLAGVGDTQYF	TGTGCCAGCAGCTTGGGACTAGCGGGAGTAGGAGATACGCAGTATTTT
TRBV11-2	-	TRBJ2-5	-	CASSPRKSLLGEETQYF	TGTGCCAGCAGCCCGCGGAAATCCCTTTTGGGGGAGGAGACCCAGTACTTC
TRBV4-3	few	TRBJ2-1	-	CASSQRYAQQFF	TGCGCCAGCAGCCAACGGTACGCACAGCAGTTCTTC
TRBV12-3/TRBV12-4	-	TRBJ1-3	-	CASRWTAHSGNTIYF	TGTGCCAGCAGATGGACAGCGCACTCTGGAAACACCATATATTTT
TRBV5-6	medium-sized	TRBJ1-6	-	CASNSASSYNSPLHF	TGTGCCAGCAACAGTGCCAGCTCCTATAATTCACCCCTCCACTTT
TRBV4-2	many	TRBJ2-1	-	CASSQVWGAVYNEQFF	TGTGCCAGCAGCCAAGTATGGGGTGCAGTTTACAATGAGCAGTTCTTC
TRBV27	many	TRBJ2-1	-	CASSSGTASYNEQFF	TGTGCCAGCAGTTCAGGGACTGCAAGCTACAATGAGCAGTTCTTC
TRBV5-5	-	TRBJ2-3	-	CASSLALGPDTQYF	TGTGCCAGCAGCTTGGCCCTGGGTCCAGATACGCAGTATTTT
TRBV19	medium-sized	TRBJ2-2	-	CASSTLFGPEPRSTGELFF	TGTGCCAGTAGTACCCTATTCGGACCCGAGCCACGGTCCACCGGGGAGCTGTTTTTT
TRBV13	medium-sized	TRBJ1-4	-	CASSLIVGQLMEKLFF	TGTGCCAGCAGCTTAATAGTTGGACAGCTAATGGAAAAACTGTTTTTT
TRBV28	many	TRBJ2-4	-	CASSRQQAKNIQYF	TGTGCCAGCAGTCGACAGCAAGCCAAAAACATTCAGTACTTC
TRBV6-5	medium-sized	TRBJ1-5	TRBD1	CASSRQGKGVGNQPQHF	TGTGCCAGCAGCCGACAGGGTAAGGGTGTTGGCAATCAGCCCCAGCATTTT
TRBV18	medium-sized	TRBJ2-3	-	CASSPPETGPDTQYF	TGTGCCAGCTCACCACCGGAAACAGGGCCGGATACGCAGTATTTT